The 19 T cell receptor beta chains in this list originate from one sample, sequenced in a study of T cell responses to AZD1222 COVID-19 vaccine. Only in-frame clones appear in the TCRdb table, and some are missing; sequencing was by immunoSEQ multiplex PCR. The table has 200,000 or so clones, approximately 87% seen once; the top ten hold 2.5% to 3%. Source: peripheral blood, taken on day 0 of MenACWY control vaccination. All receptors derive from an adult in good health.

The chain combines TRBV5-6 with TRBJ2-7; D not resolved. V lost 2 bases and J 2 bases, leaving 8 bases between the germline ends. The germline gives CDR1 SGHDT, CDR2 YYEEEE. This CDR3 is 13 amino acids long. The DNA for the CDR3 is TGTGCCAGCAGCTTTGAGAGTGCCTACGAGCAGTACTTC. Translation gives CASSFESAYEQYF.

V is TRBV6-4 and J is TRBJ2-1; TRBD2 matches 9 bases. V shed 5 bases and J 3 bases; nucleotides not matched to a gene: 5. The germline V gene encodes CDR1 MRHNA and CDR2 SNTAGT. The CDR3 has 15 residues. This CDR3 reads CASSKAGGDYNEQFF. CDR3 DNA: TGTGCCAGCAGTAAAGCGGGAGGCGACTACAATGAGCAGTTCTTC.

The chain links TRBV30 to TRBJ2-3; TRBD2 might be the D (6 bases). With 2 bases removed from V and 0 bases from J, the gap between germline ends came to 12 bases. The CDR3 has 15 amino acids. Looked up from germline, CDR1 is GTSNPN and CDR2 is SVGIG (reference sequence). This CDR3 is CAWSKSGYSTDTQYF. Written as DNA, the CDR3 is TGTGCCTGGAGTAAGAGCGGGTATAGCACAGATACGCAGTATTTT.

This chain links TRBV18 with TRBJ2-7, with D perhaps matching TRBD2 (6 bases). V was trimmed by 3 bases and J by 4 bases, leaving 10 bases between them. The CDR3 runs to 13 residues. Germline CDR1 is KGHSH and CDR2 is LQKENI. The CDR3 DNA reads as TGTGCCAGCTCACCGGGACTCACTTACGAGCAGTACTTC. It yields the protein CASSPGLTYEQYF.

This chain joins TRBV18 and TRBJ1-2; D uncertain. The CDR3 loop spans 16 amino acids. CDR1 is KGHSH, CDR2 LQKENI, per germline. The V end was cut by 4 bases, the J end by 7 bases, with 22 bases between. The CDR3 DNA reads TGTGCCAGCTCACGTCCCTCGTCGCGGGTTAAGGGTGGCTACACCTTC. Its translation is CASSRPSSRVKGGYTF.

J is TRBJ1-5 and V is TRBV4-2; weak D call: TRBD1 (5 bases). The V gene lost 0 bases and the J gene lost 7 bases, with 13 bases spanning the gap. Germline CDR1 reads LGHNA; CDR2 reads YNFKEQ. The CDR3 covers 15 residues. DNA for the CDR3: TGTGCCAGCAGCCAAGATGGGGCAGGGAACCAGCCCCAGCATTTT. This sequence encodes CASSQDGAGNQPQHF.

V is TRBV25-1 and J is TRBJ2-1; 8 bases match TRBD1. This CDR3 contains 15 residues. Germline V gene sequence: CDR1 MGHDK, CDR2 SYGVNS. J was trimmed by 0 bases and V by 6 bases; bases with no gene match: 4. The CDR3 coding sequence is TGTGCCAGCAGCATAGGGACAGGCTCCTACAATGAGCAGTTCTTC. It translates to CASSIGTGSYNEQFF. Together with reference TRBV25-1 and TRBJ2-1, the CDR3 gives the full variable domain: EADIYQTPRYLVIGTGKKITLECSQTMGHDKMYWYQQDPGMELHLIHYSYGVNSTEKGDLSSESTVSRIRTEHFPLTLESARPSHTSQYLCASSIGTGSYNEQFFGPGTRLTVL.

This rearrangement joins TRBV6-5 to TRBJ1-5; no clear D. The CDR3 has 14 amino acids. Trimming cost V 4 bases and J 4 bases, with 11 bases left between them. CDR1 is MNHEY and CDR2 is SVGAGI in the germline V gene. CDR3 sequence (DNA): TGTGCCAGCAGTTCGTGGGAGGGTAATCAGCCCCAGCATTTT. It encodes CASSSWEGNQPQHF.

This chain uses TRBV7-2 with TRBJ1-4; D is unclear. Germline CDR1 reads SGHTA; CDR2 reads FQGNSA. Deletions cut 2 bases from V and 3 bases from J, with 13 bases between. This CDR3 has 16 amino acids. CDR3 sequence: CASSLRAGNANEKLFF. Written as DNA, the CDR3 is TGTGCCAGCAGCTTAAGGGCCGGCAATGCTAATGAAAAACTGTTTTTT.

The chain uses TRBV18 and TRBJ1-6, with TRBD1 identical over 10 bases. J gave up 9 bases and V 6 bases, and 5 bases lay outside the gene matches. From germline, CDR1 is KGHSH and CDR2 LQKENI. CDR3 size: 14 residues. CDR3 in DNA: TGTGCCAGCTCGGGGACAGGGGAGGGTTCACCCCTCCACTTT. It translates to CASSGTGEGSPLHF.

As to this clone: Other nucleotide sequences in the sample specify the same CDR3. The chain links TRBV5-1 to TRBJ1-5; no definite D call. CDR3 length equals 15 residues. Trimming stripped 0 bases from V and 0 bases from J, with 7 bases between. Per the germline V gene, CDR1 is SGHRS and CDR2 is YFSETQ. The CDR3 loop is CASSLVPDSNQPQHF. The CDR3, as DNA: TGCGCCAGCAGCTTGGTACCAGATAGCAATCAGCCCCAGCATTTT.

The genes are TRBV19 and TRBJ1-1; no definite D call. Germline-derived CDR1 and CDR2 are LNHDA and SQIVND (reference sequence). This CDR3 contains 10 residues. Trimming removed 8 bases at V and 6 bases at J, with 7 bases between. CDR3 nucleotides: TGTGCCAGTTTTTTGGCTGAAGCTTTCTTT. It yields the protein CASFLAEAFF.

This sequence joins TRBV7-9 and TRBJ2-2, with D maybe TRBD2 (7 bases). Germline V gene lookup returns CDR1 SEHNR and CDR2 FQNEAQ (reference sequence). This CDR3 is 16 amino acids long. Trimming removed 5 bases from V and 4 bases from J, with 17 bases in between. In nucleotides, the CDR3 is TGTGCCAGCAGCCCCCCCGGAGGGGGGGGCACCGGGGAGCTGTTTTTT. It yields the protein CASSPPGGGGTGELFF. Based on the CDR3 plus reference TRBV7-9 and TRBJ2-2, the full variable domain is DTGVSQNPRHKITKRGQNVTFRCDPISEHNRLYWYRQTLGQGPEFLTYFQNEAQLEKSRLLSDRFSAERPKGSFSTLEIQRTEQGDSAMYLCASSPPGGGGTGELFFGEGSRLTVL.

This clone came up a few times. The rearrangement links TRBV4-3 to TRBJ2-6; D is unclear. Trimming took 0 bases from V and 2 from J, leaving 8 bases between them. This CDR3 region has 16 residues. CDR1 LGHNA and CDR2 YSLEER come from the germline V gene. The CDR3 coding sequence is TGCGCCAGCAGCCAAGATCGTGGGACTGGGGCCAACGTCCTGACTTTC. This encodes CASSQDRGTGANVLTF.

This chain joins TRBV27 and TRBJ2-5; D possibly matches TRBD1 or TRBD2 (5 bases each). The germline V gene has CDR1 MNHEY and CDR2 SMNVEV (reference sequence). V lost 3 bases to trimming and J lost 1 base, with 12 bases between them. The CDR3 loop spans 15 amino acids. CDR3 protein: CASSLVGGVQETQYF. In DNA form, the CDR3 reads TGTGCCAGCAGTTTGGTTGGGGGTGTCCAAGAGACCCAGTACTTC.

The rearrangement links TRBV6-4 to TRBJ2-2, with a tentative D call TRBD1 (6 bases). Germline CDR1 is MRHNA and CDR2 is SNTAGT. Trimming shortened V by 4 bases and J by 5 bases, and 11 bases separated the two germline ends. The CDR3 has 14 amino acids. The CDR3 DNA follows: TGTGCCAGCAGTGCAGGGGTTGAAACCGGGGAGCTGTTTTTT. Amino acids: CASSAGVETGELFF.

The rearrangement uses TRBV4-2 and TRBJ2-7; D gene unclear. The CDR3 runs to 14 residues. The V end lost 0 bases, the J end lost 9 bases, and 15 bases lay between the germline ends. Germline CDR1 and CDR2: LGHNA and YNFKEQ. This chain's CDR3 is CASSQEGGRLRQYF. The CDR3 coding sequence is TGTGCCAGCAGCCAAGAAGGCGGCAGGCTAAGGCAGTACTTC.

The rearrangement links TRBV4-3 to TRBJ1-4, with 7 bases that match TRBD1. Germline CDR1 reads LGHNA; CDR2 reads YSLEER. Germline trimming cut 0 bases from V and 4 bases from J; bases unmatched to any gene: 8. This CDR3 comprises 17 residues. CDR3 bases: TGCGCCAGCAGCCAAGATGGCTCCGGGACAGATAATGAAAAACTGTTTTTT. Translated: CASSQDGSGTDNEKLFF.

The V and J genes are TRBV14 and TRBJ2-1, with TRBD2 as a possible D gene (5 bases). Per germline, CDR1 SGHDN and CDR2 FVKESK. Trimming stripped 1 base from V and 13 bases from J, with 11 bases between. The CDR3 length is 12 residues. CDR3: CASSQVAYTQFF. DNA for the CDR3: TGTGCCAGCAGCCAAGTAGCGTACACACAGTTCTTC. The full variable domain, in which reference TRBV14 and TRBJ2-1 provide the parts outside the CDR3, is EAGVTQFPSHSVIEKGQTVTLRCDPISGHDNLYWYRRVMGKEIKFLLHFVKESKQDESGMPNNRFLAERTGGTYSTLKVQPAELEDSGVYFCASSQVAYTQFFGPGTRLTVL.